This T cell receptor (beta chain) was recovered during a study of spatial heterogeneity in lung cancer. CDR3 length: 12 amino acids. Trimming removed 3 bases at V and 1 base at J, with 4 bases between. Germline loops: CDR1 SQVTM, CDR2 ANQGSEA. At least ten counts were recorded for this clonotype. Antigen specificity is unknown. Study-level findings and limits: Expanded intratumoral alpha and beta TCR counts tracked tumor mutation counts.

MiXCR, run by TCRdb on the 5' RACE reads, gives a single entry per CDR3 protein. The table records some 23,000 distinct CDR3 sequences, 5% to 7% of them present only once. Time point: sample taken at primary tumor resection. The clonotype originates from a male donor with early-stage non-small cell lung cancer. This sequence joins TRBV29-1 and TRBJ1-3; unclear D gene. This specimen was lung tumor tissue, taken at surgery. CDR3 in amino acids: CSVETSGNTIYF. The CDR3 region has the DNA TGCAGCGTTGAGACATCTGGAAACACCATATATTTT.